This is a list of T cell receptor beta chains from one sample in a study of shared clonotypes between healthy human individuals. Profiling relied on immunoSEQ multiplex PCR, and the TCRdb table lists in-frame clones only, not all of them. The sample records around 2,000,000 clones, more than 85% being singletons. Sequencing was carried out using naive CD8+ T cells from PBMCs. These receptors all come from a man aged 18-30 years in good health. Some clones in this sample may be carry-over from other donors' samples. The CDR3 runs from the conserved cysteine through the conserved F or W. A D gene is named only where the DNA matches it firmly. The size entry is marked missing in some rows and otherwise reads once, few, many or a size class.

CDR3 length | clone size | J gene | D gene | V gene | CDR3 DNA | CDR3 protein
14 | - | TRBJ2-1 | - | TRBV27 | TGTGCCAGCAGTTTAAAGGGACAAAACAATGAGCAGTTCTTC | CASSLKGQNNEQFF
14 | few | TRBJ1-1 | - | TRBV5-6 | TGTGCCAGCAGCTTGGGTGGCCTTGGTACTGAAGCTTTCTTT | CASSLGGLGTEAFF
14 | once | TRBJ1-3 | - | TRBV28 | TGTGCCAGCAGTTTTGGGTCCTCTGGAAACACCATATATTTT | CASSFGSSGNTIYF
15 | - | TRBJ1-1 | TRBD1 | TRBV7-9 | TGTGCCAGCAGCCACGCCGGGACAGGGGACACTGAAGCTTTCTTT | CASSHAGTGDTEAFF
12 | - | TRBJ1-3 | - | TRBV9 | TGTGCCAGCGCAAGGGCTGGAAACACCATATATTTT | CASARAGNTIYF
15 | - | TRBJ1-2 | - | TRBV10-2 | TGCGCCAGCAGTGAGGCGGGACGGACCAACTATGGCTACACCTTC | CASSEAGRTNYGYTF
12 | - | TRBJ1-2 | - | TRBV9 | TGTGCCAGCAGCGTTGGGGCGAATGGCTACACCTTC | CASSVGANGYTF
15 | - | TRBJ1-1 | - | TRBV5-1 | TGCGCCAGCAGCCGTTTAGGGGGGGCCGGTACTGAAGCTTTCTTT | CASSRLGGAGTEAFF
14 | - | TRBJ2-2 | - | TRBV6-5 | TGTGCCAGCAGCAGAGGGTGGGACACCGGGGAGCTGTTTTTT | CASSRGWDTGELFF
14 | - | TRBJ1-1 | - | TRBV5-1 | TGCGCCAGCAGCTATCGGGCGGCGGTGACTGAAGCTTTCTTT | CASSYRAAVTEAFF
14 | once | TRBJ2-7 | - | TRBV5-6 | TGTGCCAGCAGCTTGATTCAGGGGCTCCACGAGCAGTACTTC | CASSLIQGLHEQYF
13 | - | TRBJ2-7 | - | TRBV7-8 | TGTGCCAGCAGCTTAGCTTCCTCCTACGAGCAGTACTTC | CASSLASSYEQYF
14 | once | TRBJ2-3 | - | TRBV2 | TGTGCCAGCACCACTGGGGGATACACAGATACGCAGTATTTT | CASTTGGYTDTQYF
16 | - | TRBJ2-7 | - | TRBV27 | TGTGCCAGCAGTTCCATTTTCGACCTCTTTACGTCGGAGCAGTACTTC | CASSSIFDLFTSEQYF
15 | - | TRBJ2-5 | - | TRBV5-6 | TGTGCCAGCAGCTTGGAGAGACGGCCGGCGGAGACCCAGTACTTC | CASSLERRPAETQYF
14 | - | TRBJ2-7 | TRBD1 | TRBV28 | TGTGCCAGCAGTCCAACCGGGACAGCACGCGAGCAGTACTTC | CASSPTGTAREQYF
14 | - | TRBJ2-3 | - | TRBV27 | TGTGCCAGCAGTCCTAGCCCGGGCACAGATACGCAGTATTTT | CASSPSPGTDTQYF
16 | - | TRBJ2-2 | - | TRBV9 | TGTGCCAGCAGCGTAGTTCGGAATGCGAACACCGGGGAGCTGTTTTTT | CASSVVRNANTGELFF
12 | - | TRBJ2-2 | - | TRBV30 | TGTGCCTGGAGTGGCGGCCCCGGGGAGCTGTTTTTT | CAWSGGPGELFF
15 | - | TRBJ2-5 | - | TRBV6-6 | TGTGCCAGCAGTTACGGTCGGGACGAAGCGGAGACCCAGTACTTC | CASSYGRDEAETQYF
13 | - | TRBJ2-7 | TRBD1 | TRBV7-9 | TGTGCCAGCAGCCTCAACAGGGGGCCGGAGCAGTACTTC | CASSLNRGPEQYF
13 | - | TRBJ2-1 | - | TRBV29-1 | TGCAGCGTTGAAGATCCGAAATCTGGTGAGCAGTTCTTC | CSVEDPKSGEQFF
15 | - | TRBJ2-5 | - | TRBV27 | TGTGCCAGCAGTTCCACAGGAACGGGAGTAGAGACCCAGTACTTC | CASSSTGTGVETQYF
14 | once | TRBJ2-7 | TRBD2 | TRBV28 | TGTGCCAGCTCTTTAGCGGGAGGGGCCTACGAGCAGTACTTC | CASSLAGGAYEQYF
16 | - | TRBJ2-7 | TRBD1 | TRBV4-1 | TGCGCCAGCAGCCACCGGACAGGGGCCCTATCCTACGAGCAGTACTTC | CASSHRTGALSYEQYF
14 | - | TRBJ2-2 | - | TRBV10-1 | TGCGCCAGCAGACGACTAGTAGGCAGCGGGGAGCTGTTTTTT | CASRRLVGSGELFF
16 | - | TRBJ2-1 | TRBD2 | TRBV6-6 | TGTGCCAGCAGTTACCCTGGACTAGCGGTGGGAAATGAGCAGTTCTTC | CASSYPGLAVGNEQFF
15 | - | TRBJ2-1 | - | TRBV7-9 | TGTGCCAGCAGCTCAACGCGCAGGCCCTACAATGAGCAGTTCTTC | CASSSTRRPYNEQFF
14 | - | TRBJ1-1 | - | TRBV28 | TGTGCCAGCAGTTCCCTAGATATGAACACTGAAGCTTTCTTT | CASSSLDMNTEAFF
10 | - | TRBJ1-2 | - | TRBV9 | TGTGCCAGCAGGAGTGAGGGCTACACCTTC | CASRSEGYTF
15 | - | TRBJ2-7 | - | TRBV9 | TGTGCCAGCAGCGTAGATGGAAAACTTGCCTACGAGCAGTACTTC | CASSVDGKLAYEQYF
14 | - | TRBJ1-2 | - | TRBV4-1 | TGCGCCAGCAGCCAGTTGGAGGCTGTCTATGGCTACACCTTC | CASSQLEAVYGYTF
19 | - | TRBJ1-5 | TRBD1 | TRBV28 | TGTGCCAGCAGCACCGTGGTTGGGACAGGGGGCGCTCGGAATCAGCCCCAGCATTTT | CASSTVVGTGGARNQPQHF
13 | - | TRBJ1-2 | - | TRBV7-2 | TGTGCCAGCAGCCCAACCTCTTGGACTGGCTACACCTTC | CASSPTSWTGYTF
11 | few | TRBJ2-7 | - | TRBV28 | TGTGCCAGCAGTTTAAAGCTCGAGCAGTACTTC | CASSLKLEQYF
16 | - | TRBJ1-2 | TRBD1 | TRBV4-1 | TGCGCCAGCAGCCAAGCACTGGGGACAGGGCTCTATGGCTACACCTTC | CASSQALGTGLYGYTF
15 | - | TRBJ2-7 | TRBD2 | TRBV6-1 | TGTGCCAGCAGTGTTCCGGGACTATTATTCTACGAGCAGTACTTC | CASSVPGLLFYEQYF
12 | - | TRBJ1-3 | - | TRBV7-9 | TGTGCCAGCAGCCGATCCTGGAACACCATATATTTT | CASSRSWNTIYF
16 | - | TRBJ2-3 | TRBD2 | TRBV11-2 | TGTGCCAGCAGCTTAGTGGCTAGCGGGAGCACAGATACGCAGTATTTT | CASSLVASGSTDTQYF
15 | - | TRBJ2-7 | - | TRBV29-1 | TGCAGCGTTGAAGGTTGGGGGGCGGATTCGGGCGAGCAGTACTTC | CSVEGWGADSGEQYF
14 | once | TRBJ1-1 | TRBD1 | TRBV28 | TGTGCCAGCAGTTTACGGGAGACAGGGGAAAGAGCTTTCTTT | CASSLRETGERAFF
21 | - | TRBJ1-1 | TRBD1 | TRBV4-1 | TGCGCCAGCAGCCAAGATGATCGTGGCGGACAGGGGCAAAACCTGAACACTGAAGCTTTCTTT | CASSQDDRGGQGQNLNTEAFF
13 | - | TRBJ1-1 | TRBD1 | TRBV4-1 | TGCGCCAGCAGCACTAGACAGGGTCAAGAAGCTTTCTTT | CASSTRQGQEAFF
16 | once | TRBJ2-3 | - | TRBV10-3 | TGTGCCATCAGTGAGGGAGCGAGGGGGGGCACAGATACGCAGTATTTT | CAISEGARGGTDTQYF
13 | - | TRBJ1-2 | - | TRBV6-4 | TGTGCCAGCAGTGACGGGGGACTCTATGGCTACACCTTC | CASSDGGLYGYTF
16 | - | TRBJ2-4 | TRBD2 | TRBV4-1 | TGCGCCAGCAGCCAAGTAGCGGGAGCAGCCAAAAACATTCAGTACTTC | CASSQVAGAAKNIQYF
15 | - | TRBJ2-5 | - | TRBV27 | TGTGCCAGCAGTTTCACTTGGGACATGCAAGAGACCCAGTACTTC | CASSFTWDMQETQYF
12 | - | TRBJ1-1 | - | TRBV6-6 | TGTGCCAGCAGCCAGGACCAGACTGAAGCTTTCTTT | CASSQDQTEAFF
15 | - | TRBJ2-1 | TRBD2 | TRBV10-3 | TGTGCCATCAGCCCCCGGGAGGGCCTCGGCAATGAGCAGTTCTTC | CAISPREGLGNEQFF
13 | - | TRBJ1-3 | - | TRBV28 | TGTGCCAGCAGTGAGGGAGTAGGGTACACCATATATTTT | CASSEGVGYTIYF
16 | - | TRBJ2-7 | - | TRBV4-1 | TGCGCCAGCAGCCAAGACACATTGCGGACTTTCTACGAGCAGTACTTC | CASSQDTLRTFYEQYF
15 | - | TRBJ2-2 | - | TRBV28 | TGTGCCACTAACACCCGGACAGTGAACACCGGGGAGCTGTTTTTT | CATNTRTVNTGELFF
12 | - | TRBJ2-7 | - | TRBV28 | TGTGCCGGTTCAGGGGTGGGTTCCGAGCAGTACTTC | CAGSGVGSEQYF